Listed below are T cell receptor beta chains from one sample, sequenced in a study of CD8+CD57+ T cells in acquired aplastic anemia. One entry per CDR3 protein results from TCRdb running MiXCR on the reads. The profile shows 150,000 to 180,000 distinct CDR3 sequences, 52% of them singletons. Sequencing used sorted CD4+, CD8+, or CD8+CD57+ T cells (not recorded which) from PBMCs. These receptors all stem from a human donor with aplastic anemia. Both conserved end residues are part of each CDR3. The D gene is left open where the match is weak. Expanded clones are given a class, and other clones once, few, many or no size at all.

clone_size: many; d_call: -; j_call: TRBJ2-6; v_call: TRBV9; cdr3_nt: TGTGCCAGCAGCGTAGAAGGGTCTGGGGCCAACGTCCTGACTTTC; cdr3_aa: CASSVEGSGANVLTF
clone_size: -; d_call: -; j_call: TRBJ2-7; v_call: TRBV20-1; cdr3_nt: TGCAGTGCTAGAGATCGGTTAGGGCTAGTCCTCGGCGAGCAGTACTTC; cdr3_aa: CSARDRLGLVLGEQYF
clone_size: -; d_call: -; j_call: TRBJ2-7; v_call: TRBV15; cdr3_nt: TGTGCCACCAGCAGCGGAATGGCAGGGAAAGGATACGAGCAGTACTTC; cdr3_aa: CATSSGMAGKGYEQYF
clone_size: -; d_call: TRBD1; j_call: TRBJ1-6; v_call: TRBV20-1; cdr3_nt: TGCAGTGCTAGGCCCGGGACAGATGATTCACCCCTCCACTTT; cdr3_aa: CSARPGTDDSPLHF
clone_size: -; d_call: TRBD2; j_call: TRBJ2-1; v_call: TRBV5-1; cdr3_nt: TGCGCCAGCAGCTTGGCCGAACACGGCGGGAGTGGGTATGAGCAGTTCTTC; cdr3_aa: CASSLAEHGGSGYEQFF
clone_size: -; d_call: TRBD1; j_call: TRBJ2-7; v_call: TRBV20-1; cdr3_nt: TGCAGTGCCGCCGGGACAGCTTCCTACGAGCAGTACTTC; cdr3_aa: CSAAGTASYEQYF
clone_size: many; d_call: -; j_call: TRBJ1-2; v_call: TRBV20-1; cdr3_nt: TGCAGTGCTAGAGAGGAGGGGCAGGGCCACTATGGCTACACCTTC; cdr3_aa: CSAREEGQGHYGYTF
clone_size: -; d_call: -; j_call: TRBJ2-7; v_call: TRBV5-1; cdr3_nt: TGCTCAGGGTCCTACGAGCAGTACTTC; cdr3_aa: CSGSYEQYF
clone_size: -; d_call: TRBD1; j_call: TRBJ2-7; v_call: TRBV29-1; cdr3_nt: TGCAGCGTCCTTCTGACAGGGAATGCCTACGAGCAGTACTTC; cdr3_aa: CSVLLTGNAYEQYF
clone_size: many; d_call: -; j_call: TRBJ2-7; v_call: TRBV19; cdr3_nt: TGTGCCAGTAGTATAGCGGGGGACTACGAGCAGTACTTC; cdr3_aa: CASSIAGDYEQYF
clone_size: many; d_call: -; j_call: TRBJ2-3; v_call: TRBV20-1; cdr3_nt: TGCAGTGCTCTTTCGAGCTTGAGGATCGAGGTAGATACGCAGTATTTT; cdr3_aa: CSALSSLRIEVDTQYF
clone_size: -; d_call: TRBD2; j_call: TRBJ2-7; v_call: TRBV10-2; cdr3_nt: TGCGCCAGCAGCGAACGACTAGCGGAGTCCTACGATCAGTACTTC; cdr3_aa: CASSERLAESYDQYF
clone_size: -; d_call: TRBD2; j_call: TRBJ2-7; v_call: TRBV15; cdr3_nt: TGTGCCACCAGCACCGGACTAGCGGGCGCATACGAGCAGTACTTC; cdr3_aa: CATSTGLAGAYEQYF
clone_size: -; d_call: -; j_call: TRBJ1-6; v_call: TRBV12-3/TRBV12-4; cdr3_nt: TGTTCCAGCAGTTTTCGGCAGGGAGGTTCACCCCCCCACTTT; cdr3_aa: CSSSFRQGGSPPHF
clone_size: -; d_call: -; j_call: TRBJ2-5; v_call: TRBV6-5; cdr3_nt: TGTGCCAGCAGTTACGAATCGAGGCGGACCCAAGAGACCCAGTACTTC; cdr3_aa: CASSYESRRTQETQYF
clone_size: many; d_call: -; j_call: TRBJ2-7; v_call: TRBV9; cdr3_nt: TGTGCCAGCAGCCCTCCGTCGCTCGAGCAGTACTTC; cdr3_aa: CASSPPSLEQYF
clone_size: many; d_call: TRBD1; j_call: TRBJ2-7; v_call: TRBV7-9; cdr3_nt: TGTGCCAGCAGCTTAGGGGGGGACAGGTACTCCTACGAGCAGTACTTC; cdr3_aa: CASSLGGDRYSYEQYF
clone_size: few; d_call: TRBD2; j_call: TRBJ2-7; v_call: TRBV20-1; cdr3_nt: TGCAGTGCGAGAGACCTGCGGGGGGGTTTGGACGAGCAGTACTTC; cdr3_aa: CSARDLRGGLDEQYF
clone_size: -; d_call: TRBD2; j_call: TRBJ2-7; v_call: TRBV11-2; cdr3_nt: TGTGCCAGCAGCTTAGATGTAGCGGGAGGCTCCTACGAGCAGTACTTC; cdr3_aa: CASSLDVAGGSYEQYF
clone_size: many; d_call: -; j_call: TRBJ1-6; v_call: TRBV6-6; cdr3_nt: TGTGCCAGCAGTTACTCTCCAGGGGCATATAATTCACCCCTCCACTTT; cdr3_aa: CASSYSPGAYNSPLHF
clone_size: -; d_call: -; j_call: TRBJ2-5; v_call: TRBV7-9; cdr3_nt: TGTGCCAGCAGCTTAGGCGAGGGCCCCCAAGAGACCCAGTACTTC; cdr3_aa: CASSLGEGPQETQYF
clone_size: -; d_call: TRBD1; j_call: TRBJ1-2; v_call: TRBV5-4; cdr3_nt: TGTGCCAGCAGCTCTGGACAGGGGGGTCCCCTACTAGGCTATGGCTACACCTTC; cdr3_aa: CASSSGQGGPLLGYGYTF
clone_size: many; d_call: -; j_call: TRBJ2-2; v_call: TRBV20-1; cdr3_nt: TGCAGTGCTAGAGACAGACAGGAGACGAACACCGGGGAGCTGTTTTTT; cdr3_aa: CSARDRQETNTGELFF
clone_size: many; d_call: -; j_call: TRBJ2-1; v_call: TRBV12-3/TRBV12-4; cdr3_nt: TGTGCCAGCAGTAAACAGGGAAATGAGCAGTTCTTC; cdr3_aa: CASSKQGNEQFF
clone_size: few; d_call: -; j_call: TRBJ2-3; v_call: TRBV15; cdr3_nt: TGTGCCACCAGCAGAGTGGGTATCGCAGATACGCAGTATTTT; cdr3_aa: CATSRVGIADTQYF
clone_size: many; d_call: -; j_call: TRBJ2-1; v_call: TRBV25-1; cdr3_nt: TGTGCCAGCAGTGTCCCTCTAGGGCGGGACTACAATGAGCAGTTCTTC; cdr3_aa: CASSVPLGRDYNEQFF
clone_size: once; d_call: -; j_call: TRBJ2-5; v_call: TRBV5-1; cdr3_nt: TGCGCCAGCAGCTTGGCTAGTCGCGAGACCCAGTACTTC; cdr3_aa: CASSLASRETQYF
clone_size: -; d_call: -; j_call: TRBJ1-1; v_call: TRBV7-9; cdr3_nt: TGCGCCAGCAGCCAAGAAGGGGTTGAAGCTTTCTTT; cdr3_aa: CASSQEGVEAFF
clone_size: -; d_call: -; j_call: TRBJ1-2; v_call: TRBV20-1; cdr3_nt: TGCAGTGCTAGAGTAGGGGGGCCCAACTATGGCTACACCTTC; cdr3_aa: CSARVGGPNYGYTF
clone_size: many; d_call: TRBD1; j_call: TRBJ1-1; v_call: TRBV4-1; cdr3_nt: TGCGCCAGCAGGTTAATACAGGGGGCTGATGAAGCTTTCTTT; cdr3_aa: CASRLIQGADEAFF
clone_size: once; d_call: -; j_call: TRBJ2-7; v_call: TRBV10-3; cdr3_nt: TGTGCCATCAGAGACGACAGGTCGGGTACCTACGAGCAGTACTTC; cdr3_aa: CAIRDDRSGTYEQYF
clone_size: -; d_call: -; j_call: TRBJ1-2; v_call: TRBV19; cdr3_nt: TGTGCCAGTAGCCCCCTGAACTATGGCTACACCTTC; cdr3_aa: CASSPLNYGYTF
clone_size: many; d_call: TRBD2; j_call: TRBJ2-2; v_call: TRBV20-1; cdr3_nt: TGCAGTGCTCCTCAGACTAGCGGGGAATCGAACACCGGGGAGCTGTTTTTT; cdr3_aa: CSAPQTSGESNTGELFF
clone_size: -; d_call: -; j_call: TRBJ2-7; v_call: TRBV29-1; cdr3_nt: TGCAGCGTTGTTGGCAGACGACAGAATAACTACGAGCAGTACTTC; cdr3_aa: CSVVGRRQNNYEQYF
clone_size: -; d_call: TRBD2; j_call: TRBJ2-1; v_call: TRBV20-1; cdr3_nt: TGCAGTGCACCGCGGGGGGGCGTTGACAATGAGCAGTTCTTC; cdr3_aa: CSAPRGGVDNEQFF
clone_size: few; d_call: -; j_call: TRBJ2-3; v_call: TRBV10-2; cdr3_nt: TGCGCCAGCAGTGAGTCGACCAGGGGTACGCAGTATTTT; cdr3_aa: CASSESTRGTQYF
clone_size: many; d_call: -; j_call: TRBJ2-7; v_call: TRBV20-1; cdr3_nt: TGCAGTGCTAGAACCCAGGAGGGCACCACTATCTACGAGCAGTACTTC; cdr3_aa: CSARTQEGTTIYEQYF
clone_size: -; d_call: -; j_call: TRBJ2-2; v_call: TRBV7-8; cdr3_nt: TGTGCCAGCAAGGAACCTAACACCGGGGAGCTGTTTTTT; cdr3_aa: CASKEPNTGELFF
clone_size: -; d_call: -; j_call: TRBJ2-3; v_call: TRBV24-1; cdr3_nt: TGTGCCAGCAGCGGACCTAGCACAGATACGCAGTATTTT; cdr3_aa: CASSGPSTDTQYF
clone_size: many; d_call: -; j_call: TRBJ1-6; v_call: TRBV4-1; cdr3_nt: TGCGCCAGCAGCCAAGAGGCCTATTCACCCCTCCACTTT; cdr3_aa: CASSQEAYSPLHF
clone_size: few; d_call: TRBD1; j_call: TRBJ1-2; v_call: TRBV10-3; cdr3_nt: TGTGCCATCATGGGACAGGTAGATGGCTACACCTTC; cdr3_aa: CAIMGQVDGYTF
clone_size: -; d_call: -; j_call: TRBJ1-5; v_call: TRBV29-1; cdr3_nt: TGCAGCGTGAGGGGACCTAGCGGTACCTCAGGTACGCAGCATTTT; cdr3_aa: CSVRGPSGTSGTQHF
clone_size: many; d_call: TRBD1; j_call: TRBJ2-5; v_call: TRBV7-9; cdr3_nt: TGTGCCAGCAGCCCCCGGAGACAGGGAAGTGAGACCCAGTACTTC; cdr3_aa: CASSPRRQGSETQYF
clone_size: few; d_call: TRBD2; j_call: TRBJ2-1; v_call: TRBV10-3; cdr3_nt: TGTGCCATCAGTGGACCTAATTCGGGACTAGCGGGGTACAATGAGCAGTTCTTC; cdr3_aa: CAISGPNSGLAGYNEQFF
clone_size: few; d_call: TRBD1; j_call: TRBJ2-7; v_call: TRBV18; cdr3_nt: TGTGCCAGCTCACCGGACAGGTTTGTAGGCGACGAGCAGTACTTC; cdr3_aa: CASSPDRFVGDEQYF
clone_size: few; d_call: -; j_call: TRBJ2-7; v_call: TRBV10-3; cdr3_nt: TGTGCCATCAGTGAGGAGGCAGGCCTCCGGCGCTACGAGCAGTACTTC; cdr3_aa: CAISEEAGLRRYEQYF
clone_size: few; d_call: TRBD1; j_call: TRBJ2-7; v_call: TRBV15; cdr3_nt: TGTGCCACCAGCAGACGGGACAGAGACTACGAGCAGTACTTC; cdr3_aa: CATSRRDRDYEQYF
clone_size: many; d_call: -; j_call: TRBJ2-6; v_call: TRBV4-3; cdr3_nt: TGCGCCAGCAGCCAAGAAGGAGGAGCCGCCAACGTCCTGACTTTC; cdr3_aa: CASSQEGGAANVLTF
clone_size: -; d_call: -; j_call: TRBJ1-3; v_call: TRBV18; cdr3_nt: TGTGCCAGCTCACCTCTCGGAGACACCATATATTTT; cdr3_aa: CASSPLGDTIYF
clone_size: -; d_call: -; j_call: TRBJ2-3; v_call: TRBV15; cdr3_nt: TGTGCCACCAGCAGAGATTTGGGGGTTCTAGATACGCAGTATTTT; cdr3_aa: CATSRDLGVLDTQYF
clone_size: -; d_call: TRBD2; j_call: TRBJ2-5; v_call: TRBV11-2; cdr3_nt: TGTGCCAGCAGCCAAACCACTGGGACTAGCCTCACCGGGGCACAGTACTTC; cdr3_aa: CASSQTTGTSLTGAQYF
clone_size: few; d_call: TRBD2; j_call: TRBJ2-3; v_call: TRBV6-1; cdr3_nt: TGTGCCAGCAGTCTAAACTCGGGGGGGCTTGGAGATACGCAGTATTTT; cdr3_aa: CASSLNSGGLGDTQYF
clone_size: -; d_call: -; j_call: TRBJ2-3; v_call: TRBV2; cdr3_nt: TGTGCCAGCAGTGAGAGCGGAGGGGGCACAGATACGCAGTATTTT; cdr3_aa: CASSESGGGTDTQYF
clone_size: -; d_call: TRBD2; j_call: TRBJ2-7; v_call: TRBV19; cdr3_nt: TGTGCCAGTATTGGGACTAGCGGGGCGACCTACGAGCAGTACTTC; cdr3_aa: CASIGTSGATYEQYF
clone_size: -; d_call: -; j_call: TRBJ1-5; v_call: TRBV2; cdr3_nt: TGTGCCAGCAAAGTCGGGACATCAGGCGGGCCCCAGCATTTT; cdr3_aa: CASKVGTSGGPQHF